In this sample, the clone carrying this T cell receptor (beta chain) turned up a few times. Its antigen is undetermined. Other DNA sequences of this sample code for an identical CDR3. Profiling relied on immunoSEQ multiplex PCR, and the TCRdb table lists in-frame clones only, not all of them. The data hold roughly 46,000 clones, with 70% to 85% observed a single time. This entry is derived from a study of OX40 agonist ivuxolimab in advanced cancers. Study overall: Patients took ivuxolimab, an agonistic anti-OX40 (CD134) antibody. Administration of intravenous ivuxolimab to patients occurred every 2 weeks at 0.01 to 10 mg/kg. Dose-escalation patients had hepatocellular carcinoma, melanoma, renal cell or head and neck cancer. General study results and limits: Circulating CD4+ and CD8+ T cells showed clonal expansion by week 6 at 0.1 to 3.0 mg/kg.

The starting material was CD4+ or CD8+ T cells sorted from blood, obtained in a trial of the OX40 agonist ivuxolimab. The clonotype originates from an adult with an advanced solid tumor such as melanoma, head and neck, liver or kidney cancer.

CDR3 DNA sequence: TGTGCCAGCAGCTTAGAGGGCACGCAGGGCTCTGGCTACACCTTC. Translated: CASSLEGTQGSGYTF. The gene calls are TRBV7-2 and TRBJ1-2; a weak D match, TRBD1 (5 bases). V lost 1 base, J lost 7 bases, and 16 bases lay in between. Germline V gene sequence: CDR1 SGHTA, CDR2 FQGNSA. CDR3 size: 15 residues.